The entry below describes one T cell receptor beta chain. Its target is unknown. This record belongs to a study of T cell responses to AZD1222 COVID-19 vaccine. Overall study context: Pooling covered second doses at about 4 or about 12 weeks.

Libraries were prepared by immunoSEQ multiplex PCR; TCRdb keeps only in-frame clonotypes and omits some of them. The sample shows approximately 100,000 clones, 93% of them seen only once. Notes on the study in general: A mostly white British donor set with more females was recruited, and clonal diversity was possibly underestimated. Of spike-specific TCRs, nearly half reportedly target regions left unmutated in variants. Dominant at 160-218 and 743-854, vaccine-associated CD4 TCRs also spanned spike.

This sample comprised peripheral blood, obtained on day 0 of AZD1222 vaccination. This TCR derives from an adult in good health.

The CDR3: CASSDAARSYNSPLHF. As DNA, the CDR3 is TGTGCCAGCAGTGATGCAGCCCGCTCCTATAATTCACCCCTCCACTTT. This chain links TRBV6-1 with TRBJ1-6, with D uncertain. Trimming took off 3 bases at V and 0 bases at J, with 9 bases between the two ends. The CDR3 length is 16 residues. The V gene's germline CDR1 is MNHNS and CDR2 SASEGT.